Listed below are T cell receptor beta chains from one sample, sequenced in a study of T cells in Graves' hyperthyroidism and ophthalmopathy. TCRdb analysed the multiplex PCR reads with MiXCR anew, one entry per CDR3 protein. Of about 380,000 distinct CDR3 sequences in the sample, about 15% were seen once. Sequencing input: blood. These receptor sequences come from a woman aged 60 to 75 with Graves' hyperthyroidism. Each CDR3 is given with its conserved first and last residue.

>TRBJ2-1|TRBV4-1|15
CASSQALAEYNEQFF
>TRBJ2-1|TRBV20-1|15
CSALTGTSRYNEQFF
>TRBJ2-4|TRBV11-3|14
CASSLYRAENIQYF
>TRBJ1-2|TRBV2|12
CASSQTAAGYTF
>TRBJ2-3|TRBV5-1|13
CASTESRTDTQYF
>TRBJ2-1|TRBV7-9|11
CASSFNDEQFF
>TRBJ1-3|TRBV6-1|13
CASSEGVRNTIYF
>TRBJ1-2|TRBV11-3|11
CASSKREGYTF
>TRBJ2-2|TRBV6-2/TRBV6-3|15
CASSPALIGTGELFF
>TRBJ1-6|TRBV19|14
CASSISFSDSPLHF
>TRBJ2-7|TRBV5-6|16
CASSWGPSGLNYEQYF
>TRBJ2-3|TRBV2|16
CASSDLQGGGTDTQYF
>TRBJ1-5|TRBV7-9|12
CANSPWDQPRHF
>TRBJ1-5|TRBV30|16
CAWSVRAGLGNQPQHF
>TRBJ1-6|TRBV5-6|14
CASRPSGYNSPLHF
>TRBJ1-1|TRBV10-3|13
CAISVNANTEAFF
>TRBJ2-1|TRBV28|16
CASSLALAGGPAEQFF
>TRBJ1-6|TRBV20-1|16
CSARDSRAGGNSPLHF
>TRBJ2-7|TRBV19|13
CASSLDPWREQYF
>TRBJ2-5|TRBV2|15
CASSELAGGGETQYF
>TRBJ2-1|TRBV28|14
CASTTRQNRNEQFF
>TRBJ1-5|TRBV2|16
CASTHSSERVSQPQHF
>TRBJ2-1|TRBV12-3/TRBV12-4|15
CASSSTRTGMNEQFF
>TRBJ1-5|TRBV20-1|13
CSASLDSQQPQHF
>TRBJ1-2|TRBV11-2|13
CTSRRQVDYGYTF
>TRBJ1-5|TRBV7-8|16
CASSLMGARSNQPQHF
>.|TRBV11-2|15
CASSVGQGGRETQFF
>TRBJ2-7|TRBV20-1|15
CSARDRALFSYEQYF
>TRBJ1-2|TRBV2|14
CASSWDRGNYGYTF
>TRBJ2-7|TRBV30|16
CAWSGFGVSSSYEQYF
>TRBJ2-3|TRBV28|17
CASSLTASGPKRDTQYF
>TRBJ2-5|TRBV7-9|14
CASSAPLDQETQYF
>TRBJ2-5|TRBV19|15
CASSIRAWGAETQYF
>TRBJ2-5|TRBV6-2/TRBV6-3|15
CASSPWTSSQETQYF
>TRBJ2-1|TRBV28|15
CASSYGGASFNEQFF
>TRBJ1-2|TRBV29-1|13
CSVVSQGNYGYTF
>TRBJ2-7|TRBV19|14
CASSIEAGVREQYF
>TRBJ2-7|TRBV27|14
CASSPPGANYEQYF
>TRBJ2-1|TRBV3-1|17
CASSQHTSGRAKGEQFF
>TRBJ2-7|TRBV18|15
CASSLSGQNSYEQYF
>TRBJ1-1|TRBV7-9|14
CASRSQTGGTEAFF
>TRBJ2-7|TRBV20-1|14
CSADRGGSPYEQYF
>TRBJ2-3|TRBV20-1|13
CSASSSAADTQYF
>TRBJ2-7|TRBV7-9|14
CASSSGQGRYEQYF
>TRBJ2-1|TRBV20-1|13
CSTTSGRADEQFF
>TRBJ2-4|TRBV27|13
CASSLGPENIQYF